The 20 T cell receptor beta chains in this list originate from one sample, sequenced in a study of blood T cell repertoires in COVID-19. Measured with immunoSEQ multiplex PCR; TCRdb has only the in-frame clones, and not every one. This table has almost 500,000 clones, 70% to 90% appearing once. The sample was PBMCs or T cells enriched from blood (not recorded which). The source is an older woman who had recovered from COVID-19.

The chain uses TRBV6-1 and TRBJ1-5; tentatively, D is TRBD1 (5 bases). V was pared by 6 bases and J by 4 bases, with 13 bases between. The CDR3 length is 14 residues. The germline V gene has CDR1 MNHNS and CDR2 SASEGT. CDR3 residues: CASSSTAPNQPQHF. CDR3 sequence (DNA): TGTGCCAGCAGCTCGACAGCCCCTAATCAGCCCCAGCATTTT.

The chain recombines TRBV13 with TRBJ2-2; TRBD2 matches at 8 bases. The CDR3 covers 17 residues. Germline V gives CDR1 PRHDT, CDR2 FYEKMQ (reference sequence). The ends lost 5 bases at V and 3 bases at J; junction bases unmatched: 11. DNA for the CDR3: TGTGCCAGCAGCACCGTTGGGCGGGGGGCCTACACCGGGGAGCTGTTTTTT. It specifies CASSTVGRGAYTGELFF.

This clone has only a few counts. The J gene is TRBJ1-6, the V gene TRBV6-5, with TRBD1 as a possible D gene (5 bases). Germline V CDR1 and CDR2: MNHEY, SVGAGI. CDR3 length: 15 residues. V was pared by 2 bases and J by 9 bases, with 14 bases between. CDR3 sequence (DNA): TGTGCCAGCAGTTACATCCCGGGTCAGGGTTCACCCCTCCACTTT. Translating it yields CASSYIPGQGSPLHF.

The rearrangement uses TRBV30 and TRBJ2-1; D is perhaps TRBD2 (6 bases). V lost 5 bases and J lost 7, with 15 bases in between. The CDR3 consists of 13 residues. Germline V CDR1 and CDR2: GTSNPN, SVGIG (reference sequence). The CDR3 DNA reads as TGTGCCTGGGATGGCCCCCGGGGGAATGAGCAGTTCTTC. Protein: CAWDGPRGNEQFF.

This chain connects TRBV13 to TRBJ2-7, with a tentative D call TRBD1 (5 bases). The CDR3 is 15 amino acids. Trimming stripped 0 bases from V and 1 base from J, with 10 bases between. The germline V gene has CDR1 PRHDT and CDR2 FYEKMQ (reference sequence). CDR3 sequence (DNA): TGTGCCAGCAGCTTAGGCCTAGACAGTTCCTACGAGCAGTACTTC. Its translation: CASSLGLDSSYEQYF.

This clone occurred once. The chain recombines TRBV19 with TRBJ1-2; 8 bases fit TRBD1. The CDR3 is 15 amino acids. Germline loops: CDR1 LNHDA, CDR2 SQIVND (reference sequence). J lost 2 bases, V lost 3 bases, and 5 bases had no gene match. CDR3 region: CASSIKAGGNYGYTF. The CDR3 nucleotides read TGTGCCAGTAGTATTAAGGCAGGGGGCAACTATGGCTACACCTTC.

J is TRBJ2-3 and V is TRBV7-2; TRBD1 matches 10 bases. This CDR3 is 15 amino acids long. The germline CDR1 and CDR2 sequences are SGHTA and FQGNSA. Germline trimming cut 6 bases from V and 5 bases from J; bases unmatched to any gene: 8. The CDR3 loop reads CASSQTGGGGDTQYF. CDR3 nucleotide sequence: TGTGCCAGCAGTCAGACAGGGGGCGGTGGAGATACGCAGTATTTT.

The chain has TRBV5-1 and TRBJ2-7; D not certain. Trimming took 1 base from V and 3 from J, leaving 8 bases between them. The CDR3 length is 13 residues. Per germline, CDR1 SGHRS and CDR2 YFSETQ. CDR3 sequence: CASSLRSDYEQYF. The CDR3 coding sequence is TGCGCCAGCAGCTTGCGAAGCGACTACGAGCAGTACTTC.

This chain links TRBV9 with TRBJ2-3; unclear D gene. CDR1 is SGDLS and CDR2 is YYNGEE in the germline V gene. The CDR3 covers 15 residues. Trimming cost V 1 base and J 2 bases, with 11 bases left between them. CDR3 loop: CASSVRHHDTDTQYF. Here the CDR3 DNA reads TGTGCCAGCAGCGTACGACATCACGACACAGATACGCAGTATTTT.

Written as DNA, the CDR3 is TGTGCTAGTGGTACTCCGGGAGATACGCAGTATTTT. As protein: CASGTPGDTQYF. V and J are TRBV12-5 and TRBJ2-3, with D unresolved. Germline CDR1 and CDR2: LGHNT and FRNRAP. This CDR3 is built from 12 residues. V gave up 5 bases and J gave up 5 bases, with 8 bases separating them.

The V and J genes are TRBV6-1 and TRBJ1-1, with no clear D. The CDR3 loop spans 13 amino acids. Germline V gene data show CDR1 as MNHNS and CDR2 as SASEGT. Trimming left V 3 bases short and J 7 bases short, with 12 bases between. CDR3 in amino acids: CASSEMRTVEAFF. The DNA of the CDR3 is TGTGCCAGCAGTGAGATGCGAACGGTTGAAGCTTTCTTT.

The chain uses TRBV11-2 and TRBJ1-2, with TRBD1 matching over 7 bases. With 5 bases clipped from V and 6 bases from J, the junction kept 6 bases outside the gene matches. The CDR3 sequence is 13 residues long. Looked up from germline, CDR1 is SGHAT and CDR2 is FQNNGV. CDR3 DNA: TGTGCCAGCAGCGCCGACAGGGCGGATGGCTACACCTTC. It is translated as CASSADRADGYTF.

J is TRBJ1-1 and V is TRBV6-5; no firm D call. This CDR3 has 13 amino acids. Trimming took off 7 bases at V and 5 bases at J, with 14 bases between the two ends. Germline V CDR1 and CDR2: MNHEY, SVGAGI. The CDR3 sequence: CASNPGSRTEAFF. The DNA of the CDR3 is TGTGCCAGCAATCCGGGGTCGAGGACTGAAGCTTTCTTT.

This sequence joins TRBV7-5 and TRBJ1-1; the D call in the table, TRBD1, was not verified against the DNA. TRBV7-5 is a recognized pseudogene. This CDR3 comprises 17 residues. This CDR3 reads CARSLTPGEGADTEAFF. The CDR3 DNA is TGTGCCAGAAGCCTAACCCCAGGAGAAGGGGCGGACACTGAAGCTTTCTTT.

This clone turned up a few times. The same CDR3 can be traced to other DNA sequences in this sample. The J gene is TRBJ1-1, the V gene TRBV5-1; possible D gene TRBD1, 6 bases. V was cut by 1 base and J by 1 base, with 8 bases left in between. The CDR3 extends over 14 amino acids. Looked up from germline, CDR1 is SGHRS and CDR2 is YFSETQ. The CDR3 sequence: CASSLQGTNTEAFF. The CDR3, as DNA: TGCGCCAGCAGCTTGCAGGGGACGAACACTGAAGCTTTCTTT.

This clone was counted only a few times. The chain joins TRBV3-1 (or the pseudogene TRBV3-2) to TRBJ2-7; D is uncertain. Germline values: CDR1 LGHDT, CDR2 YNNKEL (reference sequence). The V and J ends lost 4 bases and 4 bases respectively, with 8 bases between them. The CDR3 is 12 amino acids. The DNA for the CDR3 is TGTGCCAGCAGCCTCTCCTCTTACGAGCAGTACTTC. Translation gives CASSLSSYEQYF.

The V gene is TRBV11-3, the J gene TRBJ2-7; 7 bases are shared with TRBD1. In germline, CDR1 is SGHNT, CDR2 YENEEA. The CDR3 is made up of 17 amino acids. V trimming: 6 bases; J trimming: 0 bases; junction bases outside the gene matches: 14. CDR3: CASSFDRAHLSSYEQYF. In DNA form, the CDR3 reads TGTGCCAGCAGTTTCGACAGGGCCCACCTGAGCTCCTACGAGCAGTACTTC.

The J gene is TRBJ2-2, the V gene TRBV4-1, with 8 bases identical to TRBD2. Germline CDR1 is MGHRA and CDR2 is YSYEKL. This CDR3 comprises 16 residues. Trimming at V came to 0 bases and at J to 5 bases, leaving 5 bases not matched to a gene. CDR3 protein: CASSQDTGLVTGELFF. The CDR3 nucleotides read TGCGCCAGCAGCCAAGATACGGGACTAGTTACCGGGGAGCTGTTTTTT.

V and J are TRBV28 and TRBJ1-2; D is unresolved. Trimming removed 5 bases at V and 3 bases at J, with 13 bases between. Per the germline V gene, CDR1 is MDHEN and CDR2 is SYDVKM. The CDR3 spans 14 residues. The chain's CDR3 is CASSQTVTYYGYTF. DNA for the CDR3: TGTGCCAGCAGTCAGACTGTGACCTACTATGGCTACACCTTC.

J is TRBJ2-7 and V is TRBV6-5, with D possibly being TRBD1 (5 bases). The V end lost 6 bases, the J end lost 4 bases, and 13 bases lay between the germline ends. The CDR3 has 13 residues. In germline, CDR1 is MNHEY, CDR2 SVGAGI. The CDR3 here is CASSRETEYEQYV. The CDR3 DNA reads TGTGCCAGCAGCCGTGAGACAGAATACGAGCAGTACGTC.